The 18 T cell receptor beta chains below come from one sample, sequenced in a study of blood T cell repertoires in COVID-19. TCRdb's table, derived via immunoSEQ multiplex PCR, lists solely in-frame clones and lacks some. The profile shows fewer than 50,000 clones, around 85% of them singletons. Specimen: peripheral blood. The receptors stem from a man aged 45-60 years with active COVID-19.

J is TRBJ2-2 and V is TRBV5-1; D is undetermined. Germline assignment: CDR1 SGHRS and CDR2 YFSETQ. The CDR3 is made up of 14 amino acids. The germline V and J ends were trimmed by 0 bases and 2 bases, with 5 bases remaining between them. In nucleotides, the CDR3 is TGCGCCAGCAGCTTGGTGTCAAACACCGGGGAGCTGTTTTTT. Protein product: CASSLVSNTGELFF.

The rearrangement joins TRBV6-2 or TRBV6-3 to TRBJ2-1; no clear D gene. CDR3 length: 14 residues. Germline CDR1 and CDR2: MNHEY and SVGEGT. V was clipped by 4 bases and J by 0 bases, with 7 bases between them. The CDR3 loop is CASSSVSSYNEQFF. In nucleotides, the CDR3 is TGTGCCAGCAGTTCCGTTAGCTCCTACAATGAGCAGTTCTTC.

The chain links TRBV3-1 (or the pseudogene TRBV3-2) to TRBJ2-3; 10 nucleotides match TRBD1. V lost 4 bases to trimming and J lost 1 base; unmatched junction nucleotides: 5. The CDR3 has 16 amino acids. From germline, CDR1 is LGHDT and CDR2 YNNKEL (reference sequence). The CDR3 spells CASSPDRGPGTDTQYF. The CDR3 DNA reads TGTGCCAGCAGCCCAGACAGGGGGCCGGGCACAGATACGCAGTATTTT.

This chain uses TRBV5-1 with TRBJ2-5, with D maybe TRBD2 (5 bases). CDR1 and CDR2 (germline): SGHRS, YFSETQ. The CDR3 totals 14 residues. Trimming cost V 4 bases and J 5 bases, with 15 bases left between them. The CDR3 sequence: CASSILGSQETQYF. The CDR3 coding sequence is TGCGCCAGCAGCATACTAGGATCTCAGGAGACCCAGTACTTC.

Comments on this clone: The same CDR3 can be traced to other DNA sequences in this sample. The V and J genes are TRBV11-2 and TRBJ1-1, with TRBD1 matching 8 bases. Trimming took 6 bases from V and 5 from J; bases not matched to a gene: 5. The CDR3 has 13 residues. Germline V gene data show CDR1 as SGHAT and CDR2 as FQNNGV. The CDR3 nucleotides read TGTGCCAGCAGTAGACAGGGGAGGACTGAAGCTTTCTTT. Translation gives CASSRQGRTEAFF.

The chain joins TRBV15 to TRBJ2-1, with 10 bases matching TRBD2. This CDR3 spans 17 amino acids. The germline V gene encodes CDR1 LNHNV and CDR2 YYDKDF (reference sequence). Trimming at V came to 5 bases and at J to 4 bases, leaving 11 bases not matched to a gene. Here the CDR3 reads CATSGSLAGGGYNEQFF. The CDR3 DNA sequence: TGTGCCACCAGCGGATCCTTAGCGGGAGGAGGGTACAATGAGCAGTTCTTC.

The chain has TRBV12-5 and TRBJ2-5, with a tentative D call TRBD1 (5 bases). V shed 0 bases and J shed 2 bases, with 16 bases lying between them. CDR3 length: 17 residues. The germline V gene encodes CDR1 LGHNT and CDR2 FRNRAP. CDR3 protein: CASGLVIFSTDQETQYF. CDR3 coding DNA: TGTGCTAGTGGTTTGGTAATTTTCTCGACAGATCAAGAGACCCAGTACTTC.

The chain employs TRBV5-6 and TRBJ1-4, with 8 bases matching TRBD1. CDR1 and CDR2 from the germline V gene are SGHDT and YYEEEE. There are 13 residues in the CDR3. V was pared by 5 bases and J by 7 bases, with 4 bases of the junction left unmatched. The CDR3 nucleotides read TGTGCCAGCAGGGCAGACAGGGGTGAAAAACTGTTTTTT. Translation: CASRADRGEKLFF. The variable domain in full, completed from reference TRBV5-6 and TRBJ1-4, reads DAGVTQSPTHLIKTRGQQVTLRCSPKSGHDTVSWYQQALGQGPQFIFQYYEEEERQRGNFPDRFSGHQFPNYSSELNVNALLLGDSALYLCASRADRGEKLFFGSGTQLSVL.

The chain links TRBV9 to TRBJ1-2, with TRBD1 matching over 8 bases. The ends lost 3 bases at V and 6 bases at J; junction bases unmatched: 7. The CDR3 totals 14 residues. Germline values: CDR1 SGDLS, CDR2 YYNGEE. The CDR3 loop reads CASSASGQGDGYTF. In DNA, the CDR3 is TGTGCCAGCAGCGCCTCTGGACAGGGAGATGGCTACACCTTC.

This chain joins TRBV7-9 and TRBJ1-2; 11 bases agree with TRBD1. CDR3 length: 14 residues. Germline values: CDR1 SEHNR, CDR2 FQNEAQ (reference sequence). V lost 10 bases, J lost 7 bases, and 11 bases stayed unmatched. This CDR3 is CAIPGTGGYFGYTF. For the CDR3, the DNA is TGTGCCATACCCGGGACAGGGGGTTATTTTGGCTACACCTTC.

This clone was detected only once. This sequence joins TRBV11-2 and TRBJ1-2; no reliable D call. Deletions cut 1 base from V and 0 bases from J, with 6 bases between. In germline, CDR1 is SGHAT, CDR2 FQNNGV. The CDR3 loop spans 14 amino acids. This CDR3 reads CASSLGRTNYGYTF. DNA of the CDR3: TGTGCCAGCAGCTTAGGGCGGACTAACTATGGCTACACCTTC.

The CDR3 DNA sequence: TGTGCCAGCAGCCCGGGACACAACTATGGCTACACCTTC. As protein: CASSPGHNYGYTF. This chain connects TRBV7-8 to TRBJ1-2; tentatively, D is TRBD1 (6 bases). Deletions cut 5 bases from V and 2 bases from J, with 9 bases between. Germline loops: CDR1 SGHVS, CDR2 FQNEAQ. The CDR3 length is 13 residues.

The V call is TRBV11-2, the J call TRBJ2-2; 7 nucleotides align to TRBD2. The V gene's germline CDR1 is SGHAT and CDR2 FQNNGV. The ends lost 3 bases at V and 5 bases at J; junction bases unmatched: 3. The CDR3 has 14 residues. The CDR3 DNA follows: TGTGCCAGCAGCTTGCGGGGGAGGACCGGGGAGCTGTTTTTT. Translated: CASSLRGRTGELFF.

V gene TRBV4-1 combines with J gene TRBJ2-6; TRBD2 agrees at 9 bases. Germline CDR1 reads MGHRA; CDR2 reads YSYEKL. CDR3 length: 19 amino acids. V was clipped by 3 bases and J by 0 bases; unmatched bases: 9. CDR3 region: CASSQLVAGELSGANVLTF. CDR3 in DNA: TGCGCCAGCAGCCAGCTGGTAGCGGGGGAGCTCTCTGGGGCCAACGTCCTGACTTTC.

The chain recombines TRBV29-1 with TRBJ2-1, with D tentatively TRBD2 (5 bases). With 6 bases removed from V and 6 bases from J, the gap between germline ends came to 18 bases. The CDR3 length is 14 residues. Germline assignment: CDR1 SQVTM and CDR2 ANQGSEA. CDR3: CSVSMGVRGNEQFF. The CDR3 nucleotides read TGCAGCGTCAGCATGGGAGTCCGGGGCAATGAGCAGTTCTTC.

The V gene is TRBV6-5, the J gene TRBJ1-2, with 8 bases that match TRBD1. This CDR3 spans 14 amino acids. Germline V gene sequence: CDR1 MNHEY, CDR2 SVGAGI. Trimming at V came to 5 bases and at J to 3 bases, leaving 5 bases not matched to a gene. CDR3 region: CASSTDRGYYGYTF. The CDR3 region has the DNA TGTGCCAGCAGTACAGACAGGGGCTACTATGGCTACACCTTC.

The rearrangement links TRBV9 to TRBJ1-6; possibly TRBD1 for D (5 bases). The CDR3 is made up of 13 amino acids. Germline CDR1 reads SGDLS; CDR2 reads YYNGEE. V lost 6 bases to trimming and J lost 6 bases, with 10 bases between them. The CDR3 DNA reads TGTGCCAGCAAAGGGGCAGCTAATTCACCCCTCCACTTT. Amino acid sequence: CASKGAANSPLHF.

CDR3 nucleotide sequence: TGTGCCATCAGTGGGACACTGCTCTACGAGCAGTACTTC. Its protein product is CAISGTLLYEQYF. V gene TRBV10-3 combines with J gene TRBJ2-7; D is perhaps TRBD1 (5 bases). This CDR3 is built from 13 residues. The ends were cut back, 4 bases at V and 3 bases at J, with 10 bases in the middle. In germline, CDR1 is ENHRY, CDR2 SYGVKD.